Many counts were recorded for the clone carrying this T cell receptor beta chain. This sample was included in a study of regulatory T cells in long-lasting Graves disease. Regarding time point: newly diagnosed GD, antithyroid drugs for less than 3 months. Making the TCR library involved RNA that had been extracted from PBMCs. Both iRepertoire HTBI primers and Arm-PCR of CDR3 regions were used to build the TCR beta libraries. TCRdb used MiXCR to reprocess the multiplex PCR reads, holding one entry per CDR3 protein. Of approximately 350,000 distinct CDR3 sequences listed, around 11% are singletons. The CDR3 runs to 15 residues. Germline V CDR1 and CDR2: MDHEN, SYDVKM. Between the trimmed V and J ends, which lost 5 bases and 5 bases, there was a span of 15 bases. These data were also filed under a second study, of T cells in Graves' hyperthyroidism and ophthalmopathy. That study adds: No progression to ophthalmopathy during 18 months of follow-up defined stable disease.

This sequence was found in a woman aged 18-35 years with Graves disease. The specimen comprised peripheral blood mononuclear cells (PBMCs), sampled at new diagnosis, from a patient treated with antithyroid drugs. The chain is built from TRBV28 and TRBJ1-4, with a tentative D call TRBD1 (6 bases). As DNA, the CDR3 is TGTGCCAGCAGTCCATCATCAGGGGAAAATGAAAAACTGTTTTTT. As protein: CASSPSSGENEKLFF.